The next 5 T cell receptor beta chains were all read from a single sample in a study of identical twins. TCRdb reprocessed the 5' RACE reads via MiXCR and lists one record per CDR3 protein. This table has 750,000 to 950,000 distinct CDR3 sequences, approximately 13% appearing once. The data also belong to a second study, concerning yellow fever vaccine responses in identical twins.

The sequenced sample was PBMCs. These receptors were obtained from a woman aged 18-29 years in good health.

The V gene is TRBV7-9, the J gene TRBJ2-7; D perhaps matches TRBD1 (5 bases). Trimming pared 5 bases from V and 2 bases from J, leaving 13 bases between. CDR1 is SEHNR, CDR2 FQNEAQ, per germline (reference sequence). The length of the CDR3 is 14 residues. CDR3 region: CASSPPDKPYEQYV. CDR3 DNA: TGTGCCAGCAGCCCCCCGGACAAGCCCTACGAGCAGTACGTC.

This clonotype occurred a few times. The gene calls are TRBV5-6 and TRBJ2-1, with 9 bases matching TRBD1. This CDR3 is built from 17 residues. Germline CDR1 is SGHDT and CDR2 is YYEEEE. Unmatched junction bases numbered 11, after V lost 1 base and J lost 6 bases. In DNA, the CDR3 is TGTGCCAGCAGCTTGATACCGGGACAGGGATTAGTCAATGAGCAGTTCTTC. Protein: CASSLIPGQGLVNEQFF.

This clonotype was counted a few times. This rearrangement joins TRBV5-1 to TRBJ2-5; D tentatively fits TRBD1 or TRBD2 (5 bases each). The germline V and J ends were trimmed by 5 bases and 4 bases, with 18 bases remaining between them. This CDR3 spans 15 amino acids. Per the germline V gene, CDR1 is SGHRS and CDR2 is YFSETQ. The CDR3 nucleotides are TGCGCCAGCAGGTACGGGACGGTGGGACGAGAGACCCAGTACTTC. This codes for CASRYGTVGRETQYF. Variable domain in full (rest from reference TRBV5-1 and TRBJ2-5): KAGVTQTPRYLIKTRGQQVTLSCSPISGHRSVSWYQQTPGQGLQFLFEYFSETQRNKGNFPGRFSGRQFSNSRSEMNVSTLELGDSALYLCASRYGTVGRETQYFGPGTRLLVL.

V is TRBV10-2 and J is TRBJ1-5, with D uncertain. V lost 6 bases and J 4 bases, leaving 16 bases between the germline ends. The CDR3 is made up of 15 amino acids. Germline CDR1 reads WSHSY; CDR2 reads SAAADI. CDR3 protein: CASSAGSLGNQPQHF. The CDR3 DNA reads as TGCGCCAGCAGCGCCGGGTCCCTGGGGAATCAGCCCCAGCATTTT.

The CDR3: CASSRLAADNEQFF. The CDR3 coding sequence is TGTGCCAGTAGTCGACTAGCGGCTGACAATGAGCAGTTCTTC. The chain is built from TRBV19 and TRBJ2-1, with 9 nucleotides matching TRBD2. The CDR3 loop spans 14 amino acids. From germline, CDR1 is LNHDA and CDR2 SQIVND (reference sequence). The V gene end was trimmed by 5 bases and the J gene end by 5 bases; junction bases not matched to a gene: 4.